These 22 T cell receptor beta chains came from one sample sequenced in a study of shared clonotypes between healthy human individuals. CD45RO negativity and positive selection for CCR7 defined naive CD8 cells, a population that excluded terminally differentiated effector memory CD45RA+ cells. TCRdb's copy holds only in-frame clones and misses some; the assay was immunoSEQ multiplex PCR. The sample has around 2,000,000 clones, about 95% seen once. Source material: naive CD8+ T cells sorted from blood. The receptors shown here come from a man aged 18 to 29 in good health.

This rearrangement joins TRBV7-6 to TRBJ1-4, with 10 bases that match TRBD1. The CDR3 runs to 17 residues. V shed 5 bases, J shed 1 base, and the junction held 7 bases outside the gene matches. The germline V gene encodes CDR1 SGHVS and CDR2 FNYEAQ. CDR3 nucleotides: TGTGCCAGCAGCATTTCGGGACAGGGGAAAACTAATGAAAAACTGTTTTTT. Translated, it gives CASSISGQGKTNEKLFF.

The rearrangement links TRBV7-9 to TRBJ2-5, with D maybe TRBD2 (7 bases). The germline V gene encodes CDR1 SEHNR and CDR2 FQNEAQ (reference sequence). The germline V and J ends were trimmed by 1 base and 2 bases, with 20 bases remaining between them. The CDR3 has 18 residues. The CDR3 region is CASSLVVLGGQRQETQYF. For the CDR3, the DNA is TGTGCCAGCAGCTTAGTTGTATTGGGGGGGCAACGGCAAGAGACCCAGTACTTC.

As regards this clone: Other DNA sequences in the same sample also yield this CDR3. The CDR3 DNA reads TGTGCCAGCAGTCTCCGCGGGGTAGACACTGAAGCTTTCTTT. Its translation: CASSLRGVDTEAFF. The chain joins TRBV28 to TRBJ1-1; no clear D. The CDR3 spans 14 residues. Germline-derived CDR1 and CDR2 are MDHEN and SYDVKM. V was trimmed by 5 bases and J by 3 bases, leaving 13 bases between them.

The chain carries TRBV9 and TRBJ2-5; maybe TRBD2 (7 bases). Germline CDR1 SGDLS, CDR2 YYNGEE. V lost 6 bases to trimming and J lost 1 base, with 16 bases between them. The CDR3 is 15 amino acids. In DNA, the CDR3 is TGTGCCAGCACCATAGGGGGGGGCCTCCAAGAGACCCAGTACTTC. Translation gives CASTIGGGLQETQYF.

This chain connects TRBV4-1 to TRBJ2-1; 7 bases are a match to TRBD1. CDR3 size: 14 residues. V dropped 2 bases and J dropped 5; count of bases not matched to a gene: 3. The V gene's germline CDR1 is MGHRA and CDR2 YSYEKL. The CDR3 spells CASSQLTGDNEQFF. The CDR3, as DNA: TGCGCCAGCAGCCAACTTACAGGGGACAATGAGCAGTTCTTC.

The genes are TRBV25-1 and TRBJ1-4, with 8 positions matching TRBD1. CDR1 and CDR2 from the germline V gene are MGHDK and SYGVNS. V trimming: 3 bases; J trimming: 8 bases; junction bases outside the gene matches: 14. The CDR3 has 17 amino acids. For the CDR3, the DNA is TGTGCCAGCAGTGATCGCGACAGGGGCGCCCTAGGGGAAAAACTGTTTTTT. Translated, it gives CASSDRDRGALGEKLFF. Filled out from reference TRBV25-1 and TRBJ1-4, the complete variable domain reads EADIYQTPRYLVIGTGKKITLECSQTMGHDKMYWYQQDPGMELHLIHYSYGVNSTEKGDLSSESTVSRIRTEHFPLTLESARPSHTSQYLCASSDRDRGALGEKLFFGSGTQLSVL.

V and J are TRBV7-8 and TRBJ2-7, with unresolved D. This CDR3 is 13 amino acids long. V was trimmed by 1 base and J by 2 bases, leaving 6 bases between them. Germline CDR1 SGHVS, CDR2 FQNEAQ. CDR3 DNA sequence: TGTGCCAGCAGCTTAGGAAAAGCCTACGAGCAGTACTTC. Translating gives CASSLGKAYEQYF.

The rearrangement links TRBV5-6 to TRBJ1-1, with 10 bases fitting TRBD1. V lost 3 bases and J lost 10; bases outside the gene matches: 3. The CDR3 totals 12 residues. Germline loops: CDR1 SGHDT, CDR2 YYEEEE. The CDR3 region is CASSWGQGRAFF. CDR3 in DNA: TGTGCCAGCAGCTGGGGACAGGGGAGAGCTTTCTTT.

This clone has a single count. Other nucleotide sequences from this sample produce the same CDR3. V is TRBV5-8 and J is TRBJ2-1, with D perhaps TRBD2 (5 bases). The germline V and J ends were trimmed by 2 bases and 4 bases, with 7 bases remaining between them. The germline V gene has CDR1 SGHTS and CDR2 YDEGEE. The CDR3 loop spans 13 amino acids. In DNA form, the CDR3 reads TGTGCCAGCAGCTTAGGAGGATACAATGAGCAGTTCTTC. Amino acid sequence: CASSLGGYNEQFF.

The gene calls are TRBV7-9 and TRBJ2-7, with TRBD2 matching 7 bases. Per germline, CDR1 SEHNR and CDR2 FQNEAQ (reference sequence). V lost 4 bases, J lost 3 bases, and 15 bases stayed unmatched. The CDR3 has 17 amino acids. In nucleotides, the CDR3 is TGTGCCAGCAGCTCTGGGGAGGGCGGGACCCTCAACTACGAGCAGTACTTC. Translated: CASSSGEGGTLNYEQYF.

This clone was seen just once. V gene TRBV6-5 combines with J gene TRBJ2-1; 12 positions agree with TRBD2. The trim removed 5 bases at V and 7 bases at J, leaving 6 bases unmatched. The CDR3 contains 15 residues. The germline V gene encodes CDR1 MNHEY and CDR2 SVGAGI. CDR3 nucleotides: TGTGCCAGCAGTGCTAGCGGGGGGGCCTGGAATGAGCAGTTCTTC. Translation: CASSASGGAWNEQFF.

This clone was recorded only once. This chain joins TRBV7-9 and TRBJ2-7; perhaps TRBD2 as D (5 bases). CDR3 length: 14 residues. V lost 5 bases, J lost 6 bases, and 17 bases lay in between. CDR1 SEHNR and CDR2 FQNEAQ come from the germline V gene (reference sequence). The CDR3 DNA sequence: TGTGCCAGCAGCGCTGCGGGCGGTCCGCTCGAGCAGTACTTC. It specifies CASSAAGGPLEQYF.

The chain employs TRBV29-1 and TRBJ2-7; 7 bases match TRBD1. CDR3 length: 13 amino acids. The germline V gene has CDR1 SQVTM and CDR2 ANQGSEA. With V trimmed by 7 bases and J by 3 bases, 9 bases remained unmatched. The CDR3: CSALIGTDYEQYF. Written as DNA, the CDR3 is TGCAGCGCTTTGATCGGGACAGACTACGAGCAGTACTTC.

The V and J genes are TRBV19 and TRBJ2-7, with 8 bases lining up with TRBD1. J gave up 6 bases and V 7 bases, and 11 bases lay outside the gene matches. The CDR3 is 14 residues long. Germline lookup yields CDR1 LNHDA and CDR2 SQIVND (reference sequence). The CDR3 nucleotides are TGTGCCAGTAAATCGGACAGGGACCAACCCGAGCAGTACTTC. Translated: CASKSDRDQPEQYF.

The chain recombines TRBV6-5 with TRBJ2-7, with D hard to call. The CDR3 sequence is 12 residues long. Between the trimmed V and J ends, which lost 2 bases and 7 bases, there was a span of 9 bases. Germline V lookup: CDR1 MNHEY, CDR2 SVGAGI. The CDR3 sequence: CASSYDTAEQYF. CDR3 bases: TGTGCCAGCAGTTACGATACGGCTGAGCAGTACTTC.

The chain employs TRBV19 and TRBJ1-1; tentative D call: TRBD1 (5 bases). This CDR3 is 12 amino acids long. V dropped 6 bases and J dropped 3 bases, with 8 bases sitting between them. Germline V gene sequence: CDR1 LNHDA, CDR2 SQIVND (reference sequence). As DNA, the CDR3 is TGTGCCAGTAGGAGGGGTGACACTGAAGCTTTCTTT. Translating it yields CASRRGDTEAFF.

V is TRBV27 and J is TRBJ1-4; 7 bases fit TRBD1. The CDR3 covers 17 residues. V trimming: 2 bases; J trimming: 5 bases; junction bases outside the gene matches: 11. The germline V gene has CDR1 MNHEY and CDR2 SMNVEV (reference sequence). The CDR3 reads CASSLGGPTGPNEKLFF. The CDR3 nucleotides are TGTGCCAGCAGTTTAGGAGGGCCGACAGGGCCCAATGAAAAACTGTTTTTT. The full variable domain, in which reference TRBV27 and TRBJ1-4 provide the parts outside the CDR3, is EAQVTQNPRYLITVTGKKLTVTCSQNMNHEYMSWYRQDPGLGLRQIYYSMNVEVTDKGDVPEGYKVSRKEKRNFPLILESPSPNQTSLYFCASSLGGPTGPNEKLFFGSGTQLSVL.

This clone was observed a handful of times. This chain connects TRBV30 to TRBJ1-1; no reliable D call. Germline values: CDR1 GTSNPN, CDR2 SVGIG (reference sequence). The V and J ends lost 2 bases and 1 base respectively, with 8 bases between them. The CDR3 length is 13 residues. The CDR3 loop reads CAWSSLGNTEAFF. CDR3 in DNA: TGTGCCTGGAGTTCGTTAGGGAACACTGAAGCTTTCTTT.

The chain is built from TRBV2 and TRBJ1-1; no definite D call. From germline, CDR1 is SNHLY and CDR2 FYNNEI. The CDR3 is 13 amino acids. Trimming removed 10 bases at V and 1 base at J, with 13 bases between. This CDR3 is CATYRVSNTEAFF. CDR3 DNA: TGTGCCACCTACCGAGTATCGAACACTGAAGCTTTCTTT. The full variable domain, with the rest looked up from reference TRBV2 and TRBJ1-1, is EPEVTQTPSHQVTQMGQEVILRCVPISNHLYFYWYRQILGQKVEFLVSFYNNEISEKSEIFDDQFSVERPDGSNFTLKIRSTKLEDSAMYFCATYRVSNTEAFFGQGTRLTVV.

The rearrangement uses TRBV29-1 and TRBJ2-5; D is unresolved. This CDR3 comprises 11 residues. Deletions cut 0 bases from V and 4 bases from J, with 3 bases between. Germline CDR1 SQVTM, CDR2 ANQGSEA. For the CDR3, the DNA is TGCAGCGTTGAAGACTCAGAGACCCAGTACTTC. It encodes CSVEDSETQYF.

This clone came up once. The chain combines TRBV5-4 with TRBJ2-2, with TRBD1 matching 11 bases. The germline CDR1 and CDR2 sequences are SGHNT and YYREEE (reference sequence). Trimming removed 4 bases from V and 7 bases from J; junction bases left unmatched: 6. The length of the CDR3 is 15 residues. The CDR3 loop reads CASSHGDRGDGELFF. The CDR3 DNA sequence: TGTGCCAGCAGCCACGGGGACAGGGGGGACGGGGAGCTGTTTTTT.

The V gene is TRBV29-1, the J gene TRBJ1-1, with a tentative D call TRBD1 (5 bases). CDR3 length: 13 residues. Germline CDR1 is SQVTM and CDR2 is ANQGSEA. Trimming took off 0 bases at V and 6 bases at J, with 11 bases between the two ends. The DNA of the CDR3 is TGCAGCGTTGAAGACAGGGACGACGCTGAAGCTTTCTTT. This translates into CSVEDRDDAEAFF. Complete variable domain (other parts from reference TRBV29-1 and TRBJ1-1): SAVISQKPSRDICQRGTSLTIQCQVDSQVTMMFWYRQQPGQSLTLIATANQGSEATYESGFVIDKFPISRPNLTFSTLTVSNMSPEDSSIYLCSVEDRDDAEAFFGQGTRLTVV.